This T cell receptor beta chain was observed in a study of CD8+CD57+ T cells in acquired aplastic anemia listed by TCRdb under 2018. Background for the entire study: DNA extracted from sorted CD4+ and CD8+ cells had a mean of around 3 ug, with a range of roughly 0.2 to 27.4 ug. A CD8+CD57+ expansion meant a frequency higher than the mean frequency seen in healthy subjects. General findings and caveats noted by the study authors: Patients and healthy controls showed no significant difference in CD8+ Simpson's diversity (P=0.060). Around 30 CD8+ CDR3 sequences were found in both patients and controls but appeared to be highly expressed in patients and within the immunodominant clones of the patients.

The germline V end is reduced by 6 bases and the J end by 4 bases; junction bases left unmatched: 8. The CDR3 numbers 16 residues from cysteine through phenylalanine. The CDR3 DNA has 48 bases and is translated from base 1. The CDR1 and CDR2 encoded by the germline V gene are SNHLY and FYNNEI. TCR beta VDJ combination and CDR3 sequence profiling used genomic DNA as the template. An Illumina HiSeq 2000 was the platform used for TCR repertoire sequencing. The paper's data handling went like this. TRBV/TRBJ rearrangement plots, CDR3 size and DJ length profiles, and Simpson's diversity index were used to assess repertoires. The most abundant DNA sequence in the deep sequencing data was defined as the immunodominant clone. CDR3 amino acid sequences were checked for sharing between subjects and were compared against published repertoires and the VDJdb database. The public reads were run again by TCRdb, first through fastp at Q25 and then through MiXCR, and only productive beta chains were kept. Entries are consolidated by CDR3 protein sequence, retaining the most common genes and DNA. Here the V and J calls rest on TCRdb's processing, not on the authors' analysis. The sample table contains 250,000 or so distinct CDR3 sequences; only one count was recorded for around 45% of them. The ten largest make up about 7.8% of the sample.

Expansion of CD8+CD57+ cells had been shown by flow cytometry in the patients chosen for sequencing. Every patient had a diagnosis of severe acquired aplastic anemia based on International Study of Aplastic Anemia and Agranulocytosis and Camitta criteria. At the time blood was sampled, none of the patients had received any therapy. In the study, sorted CD4+ and CD8+ blood T cells from patients with severe aplastic anemia and from healthy subjects underwent deep sequencing of TCR repertoires. Patients were enrolled in the USA under clinicaltrials.gov protocols 00001620, 01623167, 00001397, 00071045, 00081523 and 00961064. Ficoll-Paque density gradient centrifugation was used to isolate peripheral blood mononuclear cells. CD4+ and CD8+ T cells were sorted by FACS or magnetic beads before DNA extraction. With respect to this clonotype: The specificity of this receptor is unknown. The input lacks base qualities; no much larger clone sits a single base away.

Recombination linked TRBV2 to TRBJ1-6, with TRBD1 matching 8 junction bases. The receptor was isolated from a human donor with aplastic anemia. Sequencing was done on a sample of sorted CD4+, CD8+, or CD8+CD57+ T cells (not recorded which) from PBMCs. The bases read TGTGCCAGCAGGGCGGGACAGGCGCCTTATAATTCACCCCTCCACTTT. Its amino acids are CASRAGQAPYNSPLHF.